The clone carrying this TCR beta chain has just a few counts. No antigen is known for it. cDNA serving as the sequencing template came from extracted, reverse transcribed RNA. Using immunoSEQ multiplex PCR, the repertoire was profiled, and TCRdb retains in-frame clones only, with some absent. The profile shows around 120,000 clones, around two fifths of them singletons. The data belong to a study of CD8+ T cells in alopecia areata. Whole-study results and caveats: Affected scalp, especially in alopecia totalis/universalis, had a higher clonality than normal scalp did.

This CDR3 contains 15 residues. Germline V gene lookup returns CDR1 SQVTM and CDR2 ANQGSEA. V was clipped by 4 bases and J by 2 bases; unmatched bases: 8. The receptor was isolated from a human donor with alopecia areata. Sequencing was carried out using CD4+ T cells sorted from blood. The chain couples TRBV29-1 to TRBJ2-3; TRBD1 aligns across 8 bases. The CDR3 spells CSVVDREGATDTQYF. As DNA, the CDR3 is TGCAGCGTTGTGGACAGGGAAGGGGCCACAGATACGCAGTATTTT.